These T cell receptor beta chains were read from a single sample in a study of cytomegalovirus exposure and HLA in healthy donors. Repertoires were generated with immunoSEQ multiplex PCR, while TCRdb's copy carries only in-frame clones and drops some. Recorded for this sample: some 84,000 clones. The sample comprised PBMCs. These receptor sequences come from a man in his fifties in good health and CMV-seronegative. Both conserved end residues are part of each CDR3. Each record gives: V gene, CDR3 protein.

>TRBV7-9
CASSLGGLGAFF
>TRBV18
CASSLLVTSNTGELFF
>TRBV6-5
CASSYNFGDSYEQYF
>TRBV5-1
CASSPDNALYGYTF
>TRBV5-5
CASRRTYYNSPLHF
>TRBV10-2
CASSVRDTEAFF
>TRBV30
CAWSRIGSQPQHF
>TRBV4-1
CASTINPQDRGSNQPQHF
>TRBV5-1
CASSLQGASNQPQHF
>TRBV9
CASSVGGTGDSPLHF
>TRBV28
CASVAGSADTQYF
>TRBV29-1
CSAMQGDHGYTF
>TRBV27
CASSLRFMTSGGPLYSTDTQYF